Presented here are 32 T cell receptor beta chains from one specimen sequenced in a study of blood T cell repertoires in COVID-19. The data were produced by immunoSEQ multiplex PCR, yet TCRdb's version contains in-frame clones alone and is incomplete. In the table there are a few hundred thousand clones, under 85% of which are singletons. Input material: peripheral blood. The receptors were sampled from a human donor with COVID-19, enrolled during active disease. The donor label of this sample is uncertain.

J is TRBJ1-1 and V is TRBV7-6, with unresolved D. The CDR3 consists of 16 residues. CDR1 is SGHVS and CDR2 is FNYEAQ in the germline V gene. With 1 base removed from V and 0 bases from J, the gap between germline ends came to 12 bases. CDR3 coding DNA: TGTGCCAGCAGCTTAGATGGTGGCAACATGAACACTGAAGCTTTCTTT. Translation gives CASSLDGGNMNTEAFF.

This clone showed up many times. Distinct nucleotide sequences in the sample also encode this CDR3. This chain connects TRBV5-6 to TRBJ1-2; D not resolved. Trimming left V 0 bases short and J 1 base short, with 7 bases between. Germline lookup yields CDR1 SGHDT and CDR2 YYEEEE. This CDR3 contains 14 residues. DNA of the CDR3: TGTGCCAGCAGCTTGGCTGGCAGTAACTATGGCTACACCTTC. This translates into CASSLAGSNYGYTF. The entire variable domain, with the rest obtained from reference TRBV5-6 and TRBJ1-2, is as follows: DAGVTQSPTHLIKTRGQQVTLRCSPKSGHDTVSWYQQALGQGPQFIFQYYEEEERQRGNFPDRFSGHQFPNYSSELNVNALLLGDSALYLCASSLAGSNYGYTFGSGTRLTVV.

This clone was counted at least ten times. The V gene is TRBV7-9, the J gene TRBJ2-1; 12 bases line up with TRBD2. Trimming removed 5 bases from V and 4 bases from J; junction bases left unmatched: 3. The germline gives CDR1 SEHNR, CDR2 FQNEAQ (reference sequence). There are 15 residues in the CDR3. DNA for the CDR3: TGTGCCAGCAGCGGGACTAGCGGGCCATACAATGAGCAGTTCTTC. Its translation: CASSGTSGPYNEQFF.

The chain is built from TRBV5-4 and TRBJ2-3; D might be TRBD2 (5 bases). The CDR3 covers 15 residues. CDR1 and CDR2 from the germline V gene are SGHNT and YYREEE (reference sequence). Trimming pared 0 bases from V and 0 bases from J, leaving 8 bases between. This chain's CDR3 is CASSLVGESTDTQYF. CDR3 sequence (DNA): TGTGCCAGCAGCTTGGTGGGAGAGAGCACAGATACGCAGTATTTT. Full variable domain (missing parts from reference TRBV5-4 and TRBJ2-3): ETGVTQSPTHLIKTRGQQVTLRCSSQSGHNTVSWYQQALGQGPQFIFQYYREEENGRGNFPPRFSGLQFPNYSSELNVNALELDDSALYLCASSLVGESTDTQYFGPGTRLTVL.

This clone was seen a few times. The chain links TRBV5-1 to TRBJ2-3, with 12 bases lining up with TRBD2. The CDR3 length is 17 residues. The trim removed 0 bases at V and 6 bases at J, leaving 8 bases unmatched. Per germline, CDR1 SGHRS and CDR2 YFSETQ. CDR3 coding DNA: TGCGCCAGCAGCTTGGACGGACTAGCGGGGCGGTTGGATACGCAGTATTTT. Its protein is CASSLDGLAGRLDTQYF.

The chain uses TRBV7-2 and TRBJ2-1; D perhaps matches TRBD2 (5 bases). Looked up from germline, CDR1 is SGHTA and CDR2 is FQGNSA. Deletions cut 1 base from V and 7 bases from J, with 11 bases between. The CDR3 covers 14 residues. The CDR3 is CASSLVSSENEQFF. The DNA for the CDR3 is TGTGCCAGCAGCTTAGTTAGTAGCGAAAATGAGCAGTTCTTC. The full variable domain, in which reference TRBV7-2 and TRBJ2-1 provide the parts outside the CDR3, is GAGVSQSPSNKVTEKGKDVELRCDPISGHTALYWYRQSLGQGLEFLIYFQGNSAPDKSGLPSDRFSAERTGGSVSTLTIQRTQQEDSAVYLCASSLVSSENEQFFGPGTRLTVL.

The V and J genes are TRBV5-4 and TRBJ2-3; D possibly corresponds to TRBD1 (5 bases). CDR1 is SGHNT, CDR2 YYREEE, per germline (reference sequence). The CDR3 has 16 residues. Deletions cut 0 bases from V and 2 bases from J, with 13 bases between. The CDR3, as DNA: TGTGCCAGCAGCTTGGGGGTCGGCAGGGACACAGATACGCAGTATTTT. This sequence encodes CASSLGVGRDTDTQYF.

V gene TRBV3-1 (or the pseudogene TRBV3-2) combines with J gene TRBJ1-1; weak D call: TRBD1 (5 bases). The germline gives CDR1 LGHDT, CDR2 YNNKEL (reference sequence). V lost 1 base to trimming and J lost 2 bases, with 8 bases between them. This CDR3 is built from 14 residues. In DNA, the CDR3 is TGTGCCAGCAGCCAAGGGACAAGAAACACTGAAGCTTTCTTT. This gives the protein CASSQGTRNTEAFF.

The chain carries TRBV2 and TRBJ2-1, with D possibly matching TRBD2 (6 bases). CDR1 SNHLY and CDR2 FYNNEI come from the germline V gene. V dropped 4 bases and J dropped 4 bases, with 14 bases sitting between them. There are 15 residues in the CDR3. The CDR3 reads CASSVRERIYNEQFF. CDR3 sequence (DNA): TGTGCCAGCAGTGTCCGGGAGCGGATATACAATGAGCAGTTCTTC. Based on the CDR3 plus reference TRBV2 and TRBJ2-1, the full variable domain is EPEVTQTPSHQVTQMGQEVILRCVPISNHLYFYWYRQILGQKVEFLVSFYNNEISEKSEIFDDQFSVERPDGSNFTLKIRSTKLEDSAMYFCASSVRERIYNEQFFGPGTRLTVL.

V gene TRBV7-9 combines with J gene TRBJ2-7; tentatively, D is TRBD1 (7 bases). The germline CDR1 and CDR2 sequences are SEHNR and FQNEAQ (reference sequence). This CDR3 spans 16 amino acids. V was trimmed by 5 bases and J by 2 bases, leaving 19 bases between them. CDR3 region: CASSRGGGGRTYEQYF. DNA of the CDR3: TGTGCCAGCAGCCGCGGAGGGGGCGGGCGTACCTACGAGCAGTACTTC. The whole variable domain, remainder taken from reference TRBV7-9 and TRBJ2-7, is DTGVSQNPRHKITKRGQNVTFRCDPISEHNRLYWYRQTLGQGPEFLTYFQNEAQLEKSRLLSDRFSAERPKGSFSTLEIQRTEQGDSAMYLCASSRGGGGRTYEQYFGPGTRLTVT.

The V call is TRBV9, the J call TRBJ1-2; a weak D match, TRBD1 (5 bases). The CDR3 extends over 15 amino acids. Trimming removed 2 bases from V and 3 bases from J, with 14 bases in between. CDR1 and CDR2 (germline): SGDLS, YYNGEE. This CDR3 is CASSVGGGGDYGYTF. The CDR3 DNA reads as TGTGCCAGCAGCGTCGGAGGCGGGGGAGACTATGGCTACACCTTC. Using reference TRBV9 and TRBJ1-2 for the parts outside the CDR3, the full variable domain is DSGVTQTPKHLITATGQRVTLRCSPRSGDLSVYWYQQSLDQGLQFLIQYYNGEERAKGNILERFSAQQFPDLHSELNLSSLELGDSALYFCASSVGGGGDYGYTFGSGTRLTVV.

V gene TRBV10-3 combines with J gene TRBJ2-1, with 10 bases fitting TRBD1. V trimming: 6 bases; J trimming: 6 bases; junction bases outside the gene matches: 2. CDR1 ENHRY and CDR2 SYGVKD come from the germline V gene. The CDR3 loop spans 13 amino acids. The CDR3 DNA reads as TGTGCCATCAGCCGGGACAGGGGCAATGAGCAGTTCTTC. Its translation is CAISRDRGNEQFF.

This sequence joins TRBV7-2 and TRBJ2-2; maybe TRBD1 (5 bases). V was cut by 2 bases and J by 0 bases, with 10 bases left in between. CDR1 is SGHTA, CDR2 FQGNSA, per germline. The CDR3 is 16 residues long. The CDR3 DNA reads TGTGCCAGCAGCTTATTTTCAGGGACGAACACCGGGGAGCTGTTTTTT. Translation gives CASSLFSGTNTGELFF.

The rearrangement uses TRBV7-9 and TRBJ2-7; possibly TRBD1 for D (6 bases). The CDR3 is 13 residues long. Trimming took 5 bases from V and 6 from J, leaving 14 bases between them. The germline V gene has CDR1 SEHNR and CDR2 FQNEAQ (reference sequence). The CDR3 is CASSPRDNGEQYF. Here the CDR3 DNA reads TGTGCCAGCAGCCCCCGGGACAATGGCGAGCAGTACTTC.

This sequence joins TRBV7-2 and TRBJ2-3; the D gene is possibly TRBD1 (5 bases). The germline V gene has CDR1 SGHTA and CDR2 FQGNSA. This CDR3 comprises 16 residues. V was trimmed by 5 bases and J by 1 base, leaving 16 bases between them. CDR3 coding DNA: TGTGCCAGCAGCCCCCAGGGTTTGGGTCGCACAGATACGCAGTATTTT. Its protein product is CASSPQGLGRTDTQYF.

Only one count was recorded for this clone. The chain uses TRBV29-1 and TRBJ2-1; 10 nucleotides line up with TRBD2. The germline V gene has CDR1 SQVTM and CDR2 ANQGSEA. J gave up 3 bases and V 5 bases, and 4 bases lay outside the gene matches. CDR3 length: 14 amino acids. Written as DNA, the CDR3 is TGCAGCGTTTGTATAGCGGGGGGCTACAATGAGCAGTTCTTC. Translated: CSVCIAGGYNEQFF.

The V and J genes are TRBV10-3 and TRBJ1-5; a possible D gene is TRBD1 (5 bases). Trimming took off 10 bases at V and 2 bases at J, with 15 bases between the two ends. The germline CDR1 and CDR2 sequences are ENHRY and SYGVKD. The CDR3 is made up of 14 amino acids. CDR3 amino acids: CATQAAGGNQPQHF. DNA for the CDR3: TGTGCCACCCAGGCCGCGGGGGGCAATCAGCCCCAGCATTTT.

The J gene is TRBJ1-4, the V gene TRBV28; D is perhaps TRBD1 (6 bases). V lost 11 bases to trimming and J lost 6 bases, with 16 bases between them. The germline V gene has CDR1 MDHEN and CDR2 SYDVKM. The CDR3 spans 13 residues. For the CDR3, the DNA is TGTGCCGCGGCGGGGGGCGCAGATGAAAAACTGTTTTTT. Translating it yields CAAAGGADEKLFF.

The genes are TRBV5-6 and TRBJ1-6; D might be TRBD1 (5 bases). Germline loops: CDR1 SGHDT, CDR2 YYEEEE. V gave up 0 bases and J gave up 7 bases, with 8 bases separating them. This CDR3 has 14 residues. CDR3 protein: CASSLGQTNSPLHF. CDR3 sequence (DNA): TGTGCCAGCAGCTTGGGACAGACGAATTCACCCCTCCACTTT. The full variable domain, its missing parts supplied by reference TRBV5-6 and TRBJ1-6, is DAGVTQSPTHLIKTRGQQVTLRCSPKSGHDTVSWYQQALGQGPQFIFQYYEEEERQRGNFPDRFSGHQFPNYSSELNVNALLLGDSALYLCASSLGQTNSPLHFGNGTRLTVT.

The rearrangement joins TRBV7-8 to TRBJ1-1, with 9 nucleotides matching TRBD1. There are 14 residues in the CDR3. V was pared by 4 bases and J by 1 base, with 1 base of the junction left unmatched. Germline V gives CDR1 SGHVS, CDR2 FQNEAQ. In nucleotides, the CDR3 is TGTGCCAGCAGCTGGGGACAGGGGAACACTGAAGCTTTCTTT. Translated: CASSWGQGNTEAFF.

There are a few counts of this clone. The chain is built from TRBV24-1 and TRBJ1-5, with D possibly being TRBD1 (5 bases). The V gene lost 1 base and the J gene lost 5 bases, with 14 bases spanning the gap. The V gene's germline CDR1 is KGHDR and CDR2 SFDVKD. The CDR3 totals 16 residues. CDR3 loop: CATSDFRSGRDQPQHF. CDR3 in DNA: TGTGCCACCAGTGATTTTCGGTCAGGGAGGGATCAGCCCCAGCATTTT.

The chain is built from TRBV11-3 and TRBJ1-1; D unresolved. This CDR3 is 13 amino acids long. Germline V gene lookup returns CDR1 SGHNT and CDR2 YENEEA. V was trimmed by 1 base and J by 4 bases, leaving 7 bases between them. The CDR3 loop reads CASSLARGTEAFF. The CDR3, as DNA: TGTGCCAGCAGCTTAGCCCGGGGCACTGAAGCTTTCTTT.

The chain links TRBV7-2 to TRBJ1-2; a weak D match, TRBD1 (5 bases). Germline V gene sequence: CDR1 SGHTA, CDR2 FQGNSA. This CDR3 is built from 14 residues. V lost 1 base and J 3 bases, leaving 9 bases between the germline ends. CDR3 amino acids: CASSLGGRDYGYTF. The CDR3 DNA sequence: TGTGCCAGCAGCTTAGGTGGCAGGGACTATGGCTACACCTTC.

J is TRBJ1-2 and V is TRBV28; D unclear. Germline V gene data show CDR1 as MDHEN and CDR2 as SYDVKM. The CDR3 has 16 amino acids. Trimming shortened V by 2 bases and J by 0 bases, and 13 bases separated the two germline ends. CDR3 residues: CASSLGSPGANYGYTF. As DNA, the CDR3 is TGTGCCAGCAGTTTAGGTTCCCCTGGAGCTAACTATGGCTACACCTTC.

This clone was observed a single time. The chain recombines TRBV12-3 or TRBV12-4 with TRBJ2-2; 7 bases match TRBD1. The junction had 9 bases not matched to a gene; V was cut back by 8 bases and J by 15 bases. This CDR3 has 11 residues. The CDR3 region is CASRGTGQLFF. The CDR3 DNA sequence: TGTGCCAGCCGTGGTACGGGACAGTTGTTTTTT.

J is TRBJ1-5 and V is TRBV19; possibly TRBD1 for D (5 bases). CDR1 is LNHDA and CDR2 is SQIVND in the germline V gene (reference sequence). Trimming took 0 bases from V and 5 from J, leaving 11 bases between them. The CDR3 loop spans 15 amino acids. DNA for the CDR3: TGTGCCAGTAGTATAGAGGGGCAGGGCCATCAGCCCCAGCATTTT. Amino acids: CASSIEGQGHQPQHF.

V and J are TRBV24-1 and TRBJ2-1, with 7 bases lining up with TRBD2. The CDR3 runs to 14 residues. V gave up 8 bases and J gave up 0 bases; unmatched junction bases: 3. From germline, CDR1 is KGHDR and CDR2 SFDVKD. The CDR3 spells CATTGGTSYNEQFF. Written as DNA, the CDR3 is TGTGCCACCACCGGGGGGACCTCCTACAATGAGCAGTTCTTC.

In DNA, the CDR3 is TGTGCCAGCAGCTTGTGGGGCGGGACGGAGCAGTACTTC. Protein: CASSLWGGTEQYF. The chain combines TRBV5-6 with TRBJ2-7, with D possibly matching TRBD2 (6 bases). The CDR3 has 13 amino acids. Germline CDR1 reads SGHDT; CDR2 reads YYEEEE. The V end was cut by 1 base, the J end by 7 bases, with 12 bases between.

The CDR3 loop is CSVEFTRTGNTEAFF. CDR3 DNA: TGCAGCGTTGAATTTACTAGGACAGGGAACACTGAAGCTTTCTTT. The V gene is TRBV29-1, the J gene TRBJ1-1; TRBD1 agrees at 7 bases. The germline CDR1 and CDR2 sequences are SQVTM and ANQGSEA. The CDR3 consists of 15 residues. V lost 2 bases and J lost 1; bases outside the gene matches: 7.

The chain links TRBV28 to TRBJ2-1, with a weak D call TRBD1 (6 bases). Germline assignment: CDR1 MDHEN and CDR2 SYDVKM. The CDR3 runs 14 residues. Between the trimmed V and J ends, which lost 4 bases and 4 bases, there was a span of 11 bases. The CDR3, as DNA: TGTGCCAGCAGTTCACAGGGAAATTACAATGAGCAGTTCTTC. Its protein product is CASSSQGNYNEQFF.

Only one count was recorded for this clone. The V gene is TRBV27, the J gene TRBJ1-2; 10 nucleotides line up with TRBD1. CDR1 is MNHEY, CDR2 SMNVEV, per germline (reference sequence). The ends lost 4 bases at V and 4 bases at J; junction bases unmatched: 12. This CDR3 is 17 amino acids long. This chain's CDR3 is CASSYSGTGDWTYGYTF. CDR3 nucleotides: TGTGCCAGCAGTTACTCCGGGACAGGGGACTGGACCTATGGCTACACCTTC.

The chain has TRBV28 and TRBJ1-1; 9 nucleotides match TRBD1. Trimming at V came to 5 bases and at J to 1 base, leaving 8 bases not matched to a gene. The CDR3 length is 16 residues. The germline gives CDR1 MDHEN, CDR2 SYDVKM. The CDR3 coding sequence is TGTGCCAGCAGTACCCGAAGGACAGGGGAGAACACTGAAGCTTTCTTT. It codes for CASSTRRTGENTEAFF.